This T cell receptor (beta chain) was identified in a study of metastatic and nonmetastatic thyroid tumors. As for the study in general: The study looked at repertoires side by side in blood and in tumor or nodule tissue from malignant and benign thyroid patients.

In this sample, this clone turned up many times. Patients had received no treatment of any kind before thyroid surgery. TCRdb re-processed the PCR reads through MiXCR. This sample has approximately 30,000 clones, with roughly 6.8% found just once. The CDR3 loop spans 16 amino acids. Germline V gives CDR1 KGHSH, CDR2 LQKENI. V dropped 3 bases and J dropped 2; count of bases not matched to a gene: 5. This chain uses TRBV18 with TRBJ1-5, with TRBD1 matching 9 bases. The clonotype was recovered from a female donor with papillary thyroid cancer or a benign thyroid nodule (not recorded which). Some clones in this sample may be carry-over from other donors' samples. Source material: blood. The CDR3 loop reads CASSPAGQGGNQPQHF. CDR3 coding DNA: TGTGCCAGCTCACCCGCGGGACAGGGCGGCAATCAGCCCCAGCATTTT.